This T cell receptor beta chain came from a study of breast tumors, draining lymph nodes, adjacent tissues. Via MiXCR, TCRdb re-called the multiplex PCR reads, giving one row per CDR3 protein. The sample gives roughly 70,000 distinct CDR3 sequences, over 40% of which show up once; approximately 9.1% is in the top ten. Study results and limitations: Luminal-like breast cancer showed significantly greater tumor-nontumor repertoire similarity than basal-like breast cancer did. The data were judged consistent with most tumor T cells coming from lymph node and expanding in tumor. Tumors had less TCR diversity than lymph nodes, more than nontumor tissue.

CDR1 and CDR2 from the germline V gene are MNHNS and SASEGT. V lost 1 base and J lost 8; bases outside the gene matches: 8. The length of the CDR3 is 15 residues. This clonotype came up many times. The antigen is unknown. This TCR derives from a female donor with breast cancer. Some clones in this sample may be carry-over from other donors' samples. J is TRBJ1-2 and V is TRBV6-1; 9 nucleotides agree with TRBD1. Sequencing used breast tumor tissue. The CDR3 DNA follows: TGTGCCAGCAGTGAAGTAGGGGACAGGGTCGGCGGCTACACCTTC. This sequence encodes CASSEVGDRVGGYTF.